What follows is one T cell receptor (beta chain) and its context. Its antigen is unidentified. The data were obtained in a study of beta chain features in type 1 diabetes. Study results and caveats: TCRB CDR3s were moderately but significantly shorter in Type 1 diabetes patients in all four CD4+ subsets.

V dropped 7 bases and J dropped 3 bases, with 15 bases sitting between them. Germline V CDR1 and CDR2: ENHRY, SYGVKD. The CDR3 runs 14 residues. Sequenced material consisted of expressed TCRB transcripts (all of the isolated RNA was reverse transcribed). Sequencing used immunoSEQ multiplex PCR; TCRdb keeps in-frame clones, though not all of them. Of more than 550,000 clones in the sample, over 13% were seen once. Specimen: naive CD4+ T cells from blood. This receptor was identified in a man between 18 and 29 years old with type 1 diabetes. The chain uses TRBV10-3 and TRBJ1-1, with D possibly matching TRBD1 (6 bases). The CDR3 loop reads CAITVQGTDTEAFF. The CDR3 DNA follows: TGTGCCATCACTGTACAGGGTACGGACACTGAAGCTTTCTTT.